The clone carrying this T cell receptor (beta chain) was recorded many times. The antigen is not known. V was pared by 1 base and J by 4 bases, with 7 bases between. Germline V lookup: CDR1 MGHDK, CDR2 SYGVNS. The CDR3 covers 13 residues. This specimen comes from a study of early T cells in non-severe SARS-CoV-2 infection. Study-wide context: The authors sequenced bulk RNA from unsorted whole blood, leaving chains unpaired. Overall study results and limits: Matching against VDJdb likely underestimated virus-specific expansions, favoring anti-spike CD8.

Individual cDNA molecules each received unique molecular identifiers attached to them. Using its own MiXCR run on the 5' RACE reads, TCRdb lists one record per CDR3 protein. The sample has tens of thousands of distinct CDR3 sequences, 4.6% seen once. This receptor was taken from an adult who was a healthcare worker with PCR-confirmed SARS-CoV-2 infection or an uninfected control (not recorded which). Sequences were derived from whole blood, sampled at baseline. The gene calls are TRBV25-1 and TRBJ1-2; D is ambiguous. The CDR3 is CASSESRSYGYTF. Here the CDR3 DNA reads TGTGCCAGCAGTGAATCGCGCAGCTATGGCTACACCTTC.